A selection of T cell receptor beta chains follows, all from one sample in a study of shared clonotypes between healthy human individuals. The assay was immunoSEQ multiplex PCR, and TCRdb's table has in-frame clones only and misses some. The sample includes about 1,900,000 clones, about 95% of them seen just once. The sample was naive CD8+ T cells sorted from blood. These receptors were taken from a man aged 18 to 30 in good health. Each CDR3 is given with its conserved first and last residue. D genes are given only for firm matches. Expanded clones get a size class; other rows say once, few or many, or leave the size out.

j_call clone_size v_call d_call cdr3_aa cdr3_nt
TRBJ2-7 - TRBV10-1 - CASSESNSGVHEQYF TGCGCCAGCAGTGAGTCTAATAGTGGGGTTCACGAGCAGTACTTC
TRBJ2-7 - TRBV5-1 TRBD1 CASSLAGDSVYEQYF TGCGCCAGCAGCTTGGCCGGGGACAGCGTCTACGAGCAGTACTTC
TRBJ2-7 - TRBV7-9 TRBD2 CASSSPSGIPYEQYF TGTGCCAGCAGCTCCCCTAGCGGTATCCCCTACGAGCAGTACTTC
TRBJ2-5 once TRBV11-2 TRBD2 CASSQLAGGVLQETQYF TGTGCCAGCAGTCAGTTAGCGGGAGGCGTCCTTCAAGAGACCCAGTACTTC
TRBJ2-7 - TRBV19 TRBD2 CASRHPRLAVTYEQYF TGTGCCAGCCGACACCCAAGGCTAGCGGTAACCTACGAGCAGTACTTC
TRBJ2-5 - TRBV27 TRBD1 CASSWGTGVQETQYF TGTGCCAGCAGTTGGGGGACAGGGGTTCAAGAGACCCAGTACTTC
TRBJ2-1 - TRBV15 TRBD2 CATSRDPGLAGDGYNEQFF TGTGCCACCAGCAGAGATCCTGGACTAGCGGGAGATGGGTACAATGAGCAGTTCTTC
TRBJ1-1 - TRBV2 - CAFVQGTEAFF TGTGCCTTCGTTCAGGGCACTGAAGCTTTCTTT
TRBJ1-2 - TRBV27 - CASSSEPGTYGYTF TGTGCCAGCAGCTCAGAGCCAGGAACCTATGGCTACACCTTC
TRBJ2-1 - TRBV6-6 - CASSLGAVDEQFF TGTGCCAGCAGTCTGGGGGCAGTGGATGAGCAGTTCTTC
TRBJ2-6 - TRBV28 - CASSFPTGFGGANVLTF TGTGCCAGCAGTTTTCCCACAGGGTTTGGTGGGGCCAACGTCCTGACTTTC
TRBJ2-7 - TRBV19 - CASRGKLANDYEQYF TGTGCCAGTAGGGGAAAACTAGCCAACGACTACGAGCAGTACTTC
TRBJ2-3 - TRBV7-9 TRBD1 CASSPLGQGRDQDTQYF TGTGCCAGCAGCCCCCTGGGACAGGGGCGAGATCAAGATACGCAGTATTTT
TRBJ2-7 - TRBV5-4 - CASSLRGANYEQYF TGTGCCAGCAGCTTGCGTGGGGCCAACTACGAGCAGTACTTC
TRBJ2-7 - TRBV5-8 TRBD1 CASSTFLGGQGEQYF TGTGCCAGCAGTACGTTCCTAGGGGGACAGGGCGAGCAGTACTTC
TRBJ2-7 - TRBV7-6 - CASSLGPGYEQYF TGTGCCAGCAGCTTAGGCCCTGGTTACGAGCAGTACTTC
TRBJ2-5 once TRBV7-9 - CASSLWDLSRGAETQYF TGTGCCAGCAGCTTATGGGATCTATCACGAGGCGCGGAGACCCAGTACTTC
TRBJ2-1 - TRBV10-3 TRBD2 CAISEATAGGSYNEQFF TGTGCCATCAGTGAGGCCACCGCGGGAGGTTCTTACAATGAGCAGTTCTTC
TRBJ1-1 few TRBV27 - CASRSGTEAFF TGTGCCAGCAGATCGGGCACTGAAGCTTTCTTT
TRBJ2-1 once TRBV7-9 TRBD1 CASSTTGGVSNEQFF TGTGCCAGCAGCACAACAGGGGGCGTAAGCAATGAGCAGTTCTTC
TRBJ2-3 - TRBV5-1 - CASSWGDTQYF TGCGCCAGCAGCTGGGGAGATACGCAGTATTTT
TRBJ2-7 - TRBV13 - CASSLEGTFLREQYF TGTGCCAGCAGCCTCGAGGGGACCTTCCTAAGGGAGCAGTACTTC